Sequencing of this T cell receptor beta chain was carried out in a study of T cells after yellow fever vaccination. This clonotype appeared many times. Its specificity is not known. Study-wide results and caveats: Overall, a small share of clonotypes was seen in both CD4 and CD8 compartments.

TCRdb used MiXCR to reprocess the 5' RACE reads, holding one entry per CDR3 protein. Of 200,000 to 300,000 distinct CDR3 sequences in the sample, around 3.5% were seen once. The V and J ends lost 3 bases and 0 bases respectively, with 3 bases between them. This CDR3 is built from 13 residues. The germline CDR1 and CDR2 sequences are ENHRY and SYGVKD. The starting material was PBMCs, obtained 15 days after the yellow fever booster vaccination. The TCR was taken from a man between 18 and 35 years old who received the YFV17D yellow fever vaccine. The rearrangement joins TRBV10-3 to TRBJ2-1; D uncertain. CDR3 sequence (DNA): TGTGCCATCAGTGAAAGCTCCTACAATGAGCAGTTCTTC. Its translation is CAISESSYNEQFF.